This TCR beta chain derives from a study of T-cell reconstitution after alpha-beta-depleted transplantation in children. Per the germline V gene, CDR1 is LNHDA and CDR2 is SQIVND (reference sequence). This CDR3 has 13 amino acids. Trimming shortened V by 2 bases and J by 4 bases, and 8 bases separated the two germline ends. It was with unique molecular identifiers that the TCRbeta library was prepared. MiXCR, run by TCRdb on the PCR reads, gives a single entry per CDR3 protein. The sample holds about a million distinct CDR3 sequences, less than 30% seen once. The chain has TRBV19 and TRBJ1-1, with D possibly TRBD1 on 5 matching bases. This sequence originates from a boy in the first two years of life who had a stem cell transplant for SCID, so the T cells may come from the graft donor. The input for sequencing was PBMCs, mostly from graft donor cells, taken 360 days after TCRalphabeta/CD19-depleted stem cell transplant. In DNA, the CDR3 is TGTGCCAGTAGTATATGGGGGGGCACTGAAGCTTTCTTT. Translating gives CASSIWGGTEAFF. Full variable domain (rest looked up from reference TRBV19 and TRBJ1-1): DGGITQSPKYLFRKEGQNVTLSCEQNLNHDAMYWYRQDPGQGLRLIYYSQIVNDFQKGDIAEGYSVSREKKESFPLTVTSAQKNPTAFYLCASSIWGGTEAFFGQGTRLTVV.